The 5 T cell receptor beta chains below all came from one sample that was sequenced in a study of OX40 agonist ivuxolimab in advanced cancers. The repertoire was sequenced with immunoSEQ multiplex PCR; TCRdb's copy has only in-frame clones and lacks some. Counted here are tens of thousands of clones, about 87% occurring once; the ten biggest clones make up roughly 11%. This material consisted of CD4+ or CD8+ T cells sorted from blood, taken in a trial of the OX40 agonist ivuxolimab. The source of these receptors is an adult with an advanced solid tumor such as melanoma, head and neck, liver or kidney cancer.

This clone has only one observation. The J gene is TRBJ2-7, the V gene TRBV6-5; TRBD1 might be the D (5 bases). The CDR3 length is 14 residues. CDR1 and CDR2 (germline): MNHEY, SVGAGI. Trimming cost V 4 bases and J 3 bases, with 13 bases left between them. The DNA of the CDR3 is TGTGCCAGCAGTTGGGGCGACGGTGACTACGAGCAGTACTTC. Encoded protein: CASSWGDGDYEQYF.

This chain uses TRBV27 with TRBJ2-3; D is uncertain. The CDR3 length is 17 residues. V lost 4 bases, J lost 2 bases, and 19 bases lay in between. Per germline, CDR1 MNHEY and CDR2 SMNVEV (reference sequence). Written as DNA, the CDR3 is TGTGCCAGCAGTTCGTTCCCACGTCCTTTCCCCACAGATACGCAGTATTTT. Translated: CASSSFPRPFPTDTQYF.

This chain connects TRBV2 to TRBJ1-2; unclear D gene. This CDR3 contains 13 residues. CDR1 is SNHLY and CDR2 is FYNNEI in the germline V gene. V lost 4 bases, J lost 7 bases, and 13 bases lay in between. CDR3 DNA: TGTGCCAGCAGTGTGCCCTTAACGCTTGGCTACACCTTC. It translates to CASSVPLTLGYTF.

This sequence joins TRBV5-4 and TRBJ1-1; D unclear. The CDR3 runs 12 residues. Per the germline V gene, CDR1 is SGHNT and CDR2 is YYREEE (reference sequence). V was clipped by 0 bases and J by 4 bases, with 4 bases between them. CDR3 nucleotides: TGTGCCAGCAGCTTGGGGGCCACTGAAGCTTTCTTT. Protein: CASSLGATEAFF.

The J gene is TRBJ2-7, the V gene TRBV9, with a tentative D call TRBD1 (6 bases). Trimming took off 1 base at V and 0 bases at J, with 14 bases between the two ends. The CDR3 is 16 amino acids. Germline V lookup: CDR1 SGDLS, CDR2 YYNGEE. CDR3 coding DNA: TGTGCCAGCAGCGTATCCGGACAGCTGAGCTCCTACGAGCAGTACTTC. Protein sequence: CASSVSGQLSSYEQYF.